One sample yielded the 21 T cell receptor beta chains listed below, sequenced in a study of blood T cell repertoires in COVID-19. Some clones are missing from TCRdb's copy, which holds only in-frame ones; the method was immunoSEQ multiplex PCR. The table shows over 20,000 clones, with roughly 74% occurring only once. Sequenced input: peripheral blood. These receptors originate from a man aged 45-65 years with COVID-19, enrolled during active disease.

This clone was seen a single time. V gene TRBV29-1 combines with J gene TRBJ2-3, with 9 bases aligning to TRBD2. V trimming: 3 bases; J trimming: 4 bases; junction bases outside the gene matches: 8. Per germline, CDR1 SQVTM and CDR2 ANQGSEA. This CDR3 has 15 residues. CDR3 region: CSVDGGGRAPDTQYF. DNA for the CDR3: TGCAGCGTTGATGGAGGCGGGAGGGCCCCAGATACGCAGTATTTT.

V gene TRBV5-6 combines with J gene TRBJ1-2; 7 nucleotides match TRBD1. V lost 4 bases, J lost 8 bases, and 5 bases stayed unmatched. The CDR3 totals 12 residues. In germline, CDR1 is SGHDT, CDR2 YYEEEE. CDR3 loop: CASSLYRGGYTF. The CDR3 DNA reads TGTGCCAGCAGCCTTTACAGGGGCGGCTACACCTTC.

V usage is TRBV4-1 and J usage is TRBJ2-7; 8 nucleotides line up with TRBD1. This CDR3 comprises 15 residues. Germline CDR1 is MGHRA and CDR2 is YSYEKL. Unmatched junction bases numbered 11, after V lost 6 bases and J lost 4 bases. CDR3 sequence (DNA): TGCGCCAGCAGTCCCAGCCGGGACAGGCCGTACGAGCAGTACTTC. Its translation is CASSPSRDRPYEQYF.

J is TRBJ1-1 and V is TRBV5-1; unclear D gene. V lost 1 base, J lost 4 bases, and 14 bases lay in between. This CDR3 contains 15 residues. Germline loops: CDR1 SGHRS, CDR2 YFSETQ. The CDR3 is CASSLNSLGGTEAFF. The CDR3 DNA reads TGCGCCAGCAGCTTGAATTCGCTGGGAGGCACTGAAGCTTTCTTT.

The V call is TRBV30, the J call TRBJ2-3; D may be TRBD1 (6 bases). Germline V gives CDR1 GTSNPN, CDR2 SVGIG (reference sequence). V was pared by 4 bases and J by 7 bases, with 12 bases between. The CDR3 length is 12 residues. DNA for the CDR3: TGTGCCTGGACCCCGGGACAAAATACGCAGTATTTT. Protein product: CAWTPGQNTQYF. The variable domain in full, completed from reference TRBV30 and TRBJ2-3, reads SQTIHQWPATLVQPVGSPLSLECTVEGTSNPNLYWYRQAAGRGLQLLFYSVGIGQISSEVPQNLSASRPQDRQFILSSKKLLLSDSGFYLCAWTPGQNTQYFGPGTRLTVL.

V and J are TRBV6-4 and TRBJ1-1; D is possibly TRBD1 (6 bases). V was pared by 8 bases and J by 0 bases, with 22 bases between. The CDR3 totals 17 residues. The germline V gene has CDR1 MRHNA and CDR2 SNTAGT. CDR3: CASRDTDKNGMNTEAFF. The CDR3 DNA follows: TGTGCCAGCCGGGACACAGACAAAAATGGGATGAACACTGAAGCTTTCTTT.

V and J are TRBV2 and TRBJ2-5, with D tentatively TRBD2 (6 bases). Trimming left V 1 base short and J 4 bases short, with 10 bases between. Germline V CDR1 and CDR2: SNHLY, FYNNEI. The length of the CDR3 is 14 residues. CDR3 in amino acids: CASSEGQGLETQYF. In DNA, the CDR3 is TGTGCCAGCAGTGAAGGGCAGGGACTAGAGACCCAGTACTTC.

The chain links TRBV5-1 to TRBJ2-1; 12 bases fit TRBD2. Germline CDR1 is SGHRS and CDR2 is YFSETQ. The trim removed 6 bases at V and 0 bases at J, leaving 7 bases unmatched. The CDR3 has 17 residues. CDR3 sequence (DNA): TGCGCCAGCAAAGGACTAGCGGGGCGGGTCTCCTACAATGAGCAGTTCTTC. This sequence encodes CASKGLAGRVSYNEQFF.

This clone is labeled medium-sized (0.01 to 0.1%). This sequence joins TRBV11-2 and TRBJ1-1; perhaps TRBD1 as D (5 bases). This CDR3 has 12 residues. The germline CDR1 and CDR2 sequences are SGHAT and FQNNGV. V lost 2 bases and J lost 7, with 8 bases in between. The CDR3 DNA reads as TGTGCCAGCAGCTTACAGGGAATTGAAGCTTTCTTT. Protein product: CASSLQGIEAFF.

The V and J genes are TRBV14 and TRBJ2-3, with 8 positions matching TRBD1. This CDR3 has 13 amino acids. Germline V gene data show CDR1 as SGHDN and CDR2 as FVKESK. The V and J ends lost 5 bases and 7 bases, in that order; junction bases with no gene match: 5. CDR3 DNA: TGTGCCAGCAGCGATAGCAGGGGGCATACGCAGTATTTT. Protein: CASSDSRGHTQYF.

The V call is TRBV4-1, the J call TRBJ1-4, with 9 bases lining up with TRBD1. CDR3 length: 15 residues. V shed 7 bases, J shed 8 bases, and the junction held 11 bases outside the gene matches. CDR1 and CDR2 from the germline V gene are MGHRA and YSYEKL. The CDR3 is CASTAGTGLQEKLFF. The CDR3 DNA is TGCGCCAGCACCGCCGGGACAGGGTTGCAAGAAAAACTGTTTTTT.

The rearrangement joins TRBV24-1 to TRBJ2-1; the match to TRBD2 covers 9 bases. J lost 6 bases, V lost 8 bases, and 13 bases had no gene match. Germline V lookup: CDR1 KGHDR, CDR2 SFDVKD. CDR3 length: 16 residues. CDR3 DNA sequence: TGTGCCACCAAGACCTCGTTAGCGGGAGAGGCCAATGAGCAGTTCTTC. Translation gives CATKTSLAGEANEQFF.

This clone was observed a handful of times. The gene calls are TRBV3-1 (or the pseudogene TRBV3-2) and TRBJ1-6; the match to TRBD1 covers 8 bases. There are 15 residues in the CDR3. CDR1 is LGHDT, CDR2 YNNKEL, per germline (reference sequence). V lost 7 bases to trimming and J lost 7 bases; unmatched junction nucleotides: 9. CDR3 sequence reads: CASNLQGVSNSPLHF. The CDR3 nucleotides are TGTGCCAGCAACCTACAGGGGGTTAGCAATTCACCCCTCCACTTT.

V gene TRBV6-1 combines with J gene TRBJ2-3; D not certain. CDR3 length: 14 amino acids. Trimming pared 0 bases from V and 11 bases from J, leaving 15 bases between. Germline-derived CDR1 and CDR2 are MNHNS and SASEGT. CDR3 bases: TGTGCCAGCAGTGAAGCGCGAAAACCCCGCGAGCAGTATTTT. Translated: CASSEARKPREQYF.

The chain couples TRBV5-1 to TRBJ2-6; TRBD1 might be the D (6 bases). The CDR3 contains 19 residues. Germline assignment: CDR1 SGHRS and CDR2 YFSETQ. V was cut by 3 bases and J by 0 bases, with 19 bases left in between. Written as DNA, the CDR3 is TGCGCCAGCAGCTCCTCGACAGGACTCACCTTCTCTGGGGCCAACGTCCTGACTTTC. Translation: CASSSSTGLTFSGANVLTF.

V usage is TRBV5-1 and J usage is TRBJ2-4, with D possibly matching TRBD2 (5 bases). CDR3 length: 14 amino acids. V gave up 5 bases and J gave up 2 bases, with 11 bases separating them. The germline gives CDR1 SGHRS, CDR2 YFSETQ. The CDR3 DNA reads as TGCGCCAGCAGGAGGGATGACCCCAAAAACATTCAGTACTTC. Translation: CASRRDDPKNIQYF.

This sequence joins TRBV5-1 and TRBJ2-7; TRBD1 is a possible D gene (7 bases). Between the trimmed V and J ends, which lost 0 bases and 0 bases, there was a span of 13 bases. The CDR3 is made up of 16 amino acids. Germline lookup yields CDR1 SGHRS and CDR2 YFSETQ. In DNA form, the CDR3 reads TGCGCCAGCAGCTTGGGAGGCAGGGGGGCCTCCTACGAGCAGTACTTC. Its protein is CASSLGGRGASYEQYF.

This clone was detected only a few times. CDR3 bases: TGTGCCAGTAGTGGGGGGAGCTATTTTAATGAAAAACTGTTTTTT. Protein: CASSGGSYFNEKLFF. The chain couples TRBV19 to TRBJ1-4; tentatively, D is TRBD1 (5 bases). CDR1 and CDR2 from the germline V gene are LNHDA and SQIVND (reference sequence). CDR3 length equals 15 residues. Deletions cut 5 bases from V and 4 bases from J, with 14 bases between. Drawing the rest from reference TRBV19 and TRBJ1-4, the complete variable domain is DGGITQSPKYLFRKEGQNVTLSCEQNLNHDAMYWYRQDPGQGLRLIYYSQIVNDFQKGDIAEGYSVSREKKESFPLTVTSAQKNPTAFYLCASSGGSYFNEKLFFGSGTQLSVL.

The J gene is TRBJ1-2, the V gene TRBV7-3; no definite D call. CDR3 length: 14 amino acids. Trimming cost V 6 bases and J 8 bases, with 19 bases left between them. Germline CDR1 reads SGHTA; CDR2 reads FQGTGA. CDR3 sequence: CASSLNMAGGGYTF. The DNA of the CDR3 is TGTGCCAGCAGTCTTAACATGGCGGGCGGGGGCTACACCTTC.

J is TRBJ2-7 and V is TRBV6-2 or TRBV6-3, with 7 bases fitting TRBD2. The trim removed 0 bases at V and 4 bases at J, leaving 3 bases unmatched. Germline lookup yields CDR1 MNHEY and CDR2 SVGEGT. The CDR3 spans 14 residues. CDR3 DNA sequence: TGTGCCAGCAGTTACTCGGGGGGGACGTACGAGCAGTACTTC. Its protein is CASSYSGGTYEQYF.

This clone was counted between two and nine times. The chain joins TRBV4-1 to TRBJ1-1, with TRBD1 as a possible D gene (5 bases). CDR3 length: 16 amino acids. V lost 1 base, J lost 3 bases, and 15 bases lay in between. The germline V gene encodes CDR1 MGHRA and CDR2 YSYEKL. CDR3 protein: CASSQVPTPGDTEAFF. CDR3 nucleotide sequence: TGCGCCAGCAGCCAAGTCCCAACGCCGGGGGACACTGAAGCTTTCTTT.